This T cell receptor beta chain was sequenced in a study of blood T cell repertoires in COVID-19. On the study more broadly: Acute and convalescent COVID-19 specimens originated in the United States, Italy and Spain. PBMCs, B-cell-depleted T cells, or T cells provided the cDNA or gDNA that made up the material.

Per germline, CDR1 SGHAT and CDR2 FQNNGV. V lost 5 bases, J lost 14 bases, and 6 bases stayed unmatched. CDR3 length: 11 residues. In the original processing: Counts of nucleated cells, estimated from reference gene primer amplification, were obtained. Repertoires were generated with immunoSEQ multiplex PCR, while TCRdb's copy carries only in-frame clones and drops some. V and J calls and clone size are as listed in that table; D and trimming were resolved from the DNA. The sample shows 250,000 to 350,000 clones, approximately 84% of them seen only once. Seattle cases were enrolled at active infection and followed longitudinally.

The sequencing input was peripheral blood. The chain links TRBV11-2 to TRBJ2-1, with 7 bases fitting TRBD1. The source of this sequence is a human donor with COVID-19, enrolled during active disease. The donor label of this sample is uncertain. CDR3 nucleotide sequence: TGTGCCAGCAGCCAGGGGGAAGTGGAGTTCTTC. This sequence encodes CASSQGEVEFF. The full variable domain, in which reference TRBV11-2 and TRBJ2-1 provide the parts outside the CDR3, is EAGVAQSPRYKIIEKRQSVAFWCNPISGHATLYWYQQILGQGPKLLIQFQNNGVVDDSQLPKDRFSAERLKGVDSTLKIQPAKLEDSAVYLCASSQGEVEFFGPGTRLTVL.